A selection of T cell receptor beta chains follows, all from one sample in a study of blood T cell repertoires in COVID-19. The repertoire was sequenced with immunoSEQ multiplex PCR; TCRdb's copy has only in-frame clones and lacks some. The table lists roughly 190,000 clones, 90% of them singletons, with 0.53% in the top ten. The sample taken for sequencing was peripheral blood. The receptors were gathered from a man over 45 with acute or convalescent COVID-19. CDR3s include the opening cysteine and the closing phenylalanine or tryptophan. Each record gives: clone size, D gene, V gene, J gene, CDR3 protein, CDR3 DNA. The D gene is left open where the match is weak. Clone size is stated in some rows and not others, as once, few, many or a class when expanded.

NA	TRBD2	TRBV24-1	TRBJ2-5	CAIGTGLAGPETQYF	TGTGCCATAGGGACGGGACTAGCGGGACCAGAGACCCAGTACTTC
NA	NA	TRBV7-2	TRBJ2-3	CASSKHRGQRVDTQYF	TGTGCCAGCAGCAAGCATCGAGGCCAGAGGGTAGATACGCAGTATTTT
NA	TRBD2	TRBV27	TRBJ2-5	CASSLILAGAETQYF	TGTGCCAGCAGTTTAATCCTAGCGGGGGCAGAGACCCAGTACTTC
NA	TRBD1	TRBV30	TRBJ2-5	CAWRDTGGSRETQYF	TGTGCCTGGAGGGATACAGGGGGTTCGAGAGAGACCCAGTACTTC
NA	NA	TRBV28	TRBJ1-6	CASTRGVGSPLHF	TGTGCCAGCACCCGGGGGGTCGGTTCACCCCTCCACTTT
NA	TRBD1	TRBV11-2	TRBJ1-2	CASSPRTGATYGYTF	TGTGCCAGCAGCCCTAGGACAGGGGCAACCTATGGCTACACCTTC
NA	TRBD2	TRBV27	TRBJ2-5	CASSGTSGSETQYF	TGTGCCAGCAGTGGGACTAGCGGGAGCGAGACCCAGTACTTC
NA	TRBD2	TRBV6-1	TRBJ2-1	CASSDRAGGGNEQFF	TGTGCCAGCAGTGATAGGGCGGGAGGGGGCAATGAGCAGTTCTTC
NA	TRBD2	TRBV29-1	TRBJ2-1	CSAAGLAGGDNEQFF	TGCAGCGCTGCGGGACTAGCGGGGGGCGACAATGAGCAGTTCTTC
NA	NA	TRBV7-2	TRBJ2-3	CASSRTDSTDTQYF	TGTGCCAGCAGTCGGACAGACAGCACAGATACGCAGTATTTT
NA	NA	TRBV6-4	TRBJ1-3	CASSEVDPGAGNTIYF	TGTGCCAGCAGTGAGGTAGACCCAGGGGCCGGAAACACCATATATTTT
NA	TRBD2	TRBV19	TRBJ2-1	CASSIGGGGRAYNEQFF	TGTGCCAGTAGTATAGGGGGCGGCGGGAGAGCCTACAATGAGCAGTTCTTC
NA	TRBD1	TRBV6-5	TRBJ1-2	CASSLGQNYGYTF	TGTGCCAGCAGCTTGGGACAGAACTATGGCTACACCTTC
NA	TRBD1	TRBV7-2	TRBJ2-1	CASSLATGGSYNEQFF	TGTGCCAGCAGCTTAGCCACAGGGGGGTCCTACAATGAGCAGTTCTTC
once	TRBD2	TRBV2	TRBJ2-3	CASRSGLAGGDTQYF	TGTGCCAGCAGGTCTGGACTAGCAGGCGGGGATACGCAGTATTTT
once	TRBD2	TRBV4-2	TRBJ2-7	CASSLSGNYEQYF	TGTGCCAGCAGCCTTAGCGGGAACTACGAGCAGTACTTC
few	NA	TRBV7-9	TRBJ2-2	CASRSRDSGELFF	TGTGCCAGCAGATCCCGGGACTCCGGGGAGCTGTTTTTT
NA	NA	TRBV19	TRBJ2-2	CASSITGPGELFF	TGTGCCAGTAGTATCACAGGGCCCGGGGAGCTGTTTTTT
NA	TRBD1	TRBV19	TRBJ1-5	CASSPGTGAQPQHF	TGTGCCAGTAGTCCCGGGACAGGGGCTCAGCCCCAGCATTTT
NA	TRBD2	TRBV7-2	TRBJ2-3	CASSAMGGRKDTQYF	TGTGCCAGCAGCGCAATGGGCGGGAGAAAAGATACGCAGTATTTT
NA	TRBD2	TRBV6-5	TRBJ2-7	CASSFLTSGMREQYF	TGTGCCAGCAGTTTCCTGACTAGCGGGATGCGCGAGCAGTACTTC
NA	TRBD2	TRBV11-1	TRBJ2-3	CASSSLAGGGDTQYF	TGTGCCAGCAGTTCACTAGCGGGGGGCGGGGATACGCAGTATTTT
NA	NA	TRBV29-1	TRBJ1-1	CSVWGQDSWNTEAFF	TGCAGCGTTTGGGGGCAGGACTCATGGAACACTGAAGCTTTCTTT
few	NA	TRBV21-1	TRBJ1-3	CASAQGRISGNTIYF	TGTGCCAGCGCCCAGGGGCGCATCTCTGGAAACACCATATATTTT
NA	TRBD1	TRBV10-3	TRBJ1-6	CAISRQGAGSPLHF	TGTGCCATCAGCCGACAGGGGGCCGGTTCACCCCTCCACTTT
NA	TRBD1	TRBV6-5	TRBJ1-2	CASSYAGGNYGYTF	TGTGCCAGCAGTTATGCAGGGGGAAACTATGGCTACACCTTC
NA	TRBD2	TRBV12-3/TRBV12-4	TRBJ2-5	CASSLAGVETQYF	TGTGCCAGCAGTCTAGCGGGAGTAGAGACCCAGTACTTC
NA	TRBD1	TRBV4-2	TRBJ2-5	CASSRGQGAGETQYF	TGTGCCAGCAGCCGGGGACAGGGGGCCGGTGAGACCCAGTACTTC
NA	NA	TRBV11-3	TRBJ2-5	CASSLGNQETQYF	TGTGCCAGCTCCCTGGGCAATCAAGAGACCCAGTACTTC
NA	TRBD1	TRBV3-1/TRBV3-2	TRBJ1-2	CASSTGTGTYGYTF	TGTGCCAGCAGTACCGGGACAGGGACCTATGGCTACACCTTC
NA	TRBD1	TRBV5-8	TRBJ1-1	CASSFPGQMNTEAFF	TGTGCCAGCAGCTTTCCGGGACAGATGAACACTGAAGCTTTCTTT